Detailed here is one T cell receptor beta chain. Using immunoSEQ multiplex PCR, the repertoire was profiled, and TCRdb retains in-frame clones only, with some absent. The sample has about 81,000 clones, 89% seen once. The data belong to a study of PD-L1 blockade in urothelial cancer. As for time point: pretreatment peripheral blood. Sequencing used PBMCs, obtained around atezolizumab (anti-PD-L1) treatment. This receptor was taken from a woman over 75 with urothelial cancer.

The CDR3, as DNA: TGTGCCAGCACTAGGACTAGCGGATACAATGAGCAGTTCTTC. Translation gives CASTRTSGYNEQFF. The chain combines TRBV2 with TRBJ2-1; 10 bases fit TRBD2. The J segment lost 4 bases and the V segment lost 7 bases, leaving 4 bases of the junction unmatched. The CDR3 is 14 amino acids. Germline lookup yields CDR1 SNHLY and CDR2 FYNNEI.